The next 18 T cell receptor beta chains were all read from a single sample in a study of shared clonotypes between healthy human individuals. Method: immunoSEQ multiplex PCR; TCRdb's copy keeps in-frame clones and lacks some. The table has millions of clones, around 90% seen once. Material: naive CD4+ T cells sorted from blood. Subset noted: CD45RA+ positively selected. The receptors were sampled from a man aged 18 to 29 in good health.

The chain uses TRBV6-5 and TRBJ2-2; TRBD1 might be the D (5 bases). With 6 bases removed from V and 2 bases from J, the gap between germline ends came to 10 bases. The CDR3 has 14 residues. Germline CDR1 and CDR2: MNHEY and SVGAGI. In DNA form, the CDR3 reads TGTGCCAGCAGGAAACAGGCTAACACCGGGGAGCTGTTTTTT. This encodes CASRKQANTGELFF.

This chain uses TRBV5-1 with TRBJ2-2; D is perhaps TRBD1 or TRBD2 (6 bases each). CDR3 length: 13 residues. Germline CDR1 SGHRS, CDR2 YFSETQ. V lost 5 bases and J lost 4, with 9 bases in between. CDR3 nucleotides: TGCGCCAGCAGGCCGGGGGCCACCGGGGAGCTGTTTTTT. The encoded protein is CASRPGATGELFF.

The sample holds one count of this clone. This CDR3 is CASSSQGATYEQYF. The CDR3 DNA sequence: TGTGCCAGCAGCTCACAGGGGGCCACCTACGAGCAGTACTTC. This sequence joins TRBV11-2 and TRBJ2-7; 9 nucleotides agree with TRBD1. The germline CDR1 and CDR2 sequences are SGHAT and FQNNGV. The trim removed 4 bases at V and 2 bases at J, leaving 3 bases unmatched. This CDR3 spans 14 amino acids.

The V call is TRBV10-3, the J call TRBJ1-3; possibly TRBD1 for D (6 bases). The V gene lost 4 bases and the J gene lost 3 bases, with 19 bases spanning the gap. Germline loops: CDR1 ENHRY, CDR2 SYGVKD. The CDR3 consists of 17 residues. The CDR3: CAISALWGGADGNTIYF. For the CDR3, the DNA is TGTGCCATCAGTGCCCTATGGGGGGGCGCAGATGGAAACACCATATATTTT.

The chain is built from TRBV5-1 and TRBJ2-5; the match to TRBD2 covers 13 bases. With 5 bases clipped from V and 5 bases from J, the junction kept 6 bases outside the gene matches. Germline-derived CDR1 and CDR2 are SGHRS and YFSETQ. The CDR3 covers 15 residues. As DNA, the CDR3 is TGCGCCAGCAGATCCGGGACTAGCGGGACTGAGACCCAGTACTTC. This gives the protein CASRSGTSGTETQYF.

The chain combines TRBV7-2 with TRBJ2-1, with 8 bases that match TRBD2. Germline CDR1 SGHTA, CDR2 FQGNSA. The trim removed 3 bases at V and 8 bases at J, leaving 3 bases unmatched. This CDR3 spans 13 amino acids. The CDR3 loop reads CASSFTGGYEQFF. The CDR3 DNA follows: TGTGCCAGCAGCTTTACGGGAGGGTATGAGCAGTTCTTC.

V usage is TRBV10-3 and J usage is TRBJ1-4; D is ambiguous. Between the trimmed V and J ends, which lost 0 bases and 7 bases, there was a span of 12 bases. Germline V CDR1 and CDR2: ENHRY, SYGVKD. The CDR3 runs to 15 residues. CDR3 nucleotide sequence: TGTGCCATCAGTGAGTCGGTCTCTTCCGGTGAAAAACTGTTTTTT. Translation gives CAISESVSSGEKLFF.

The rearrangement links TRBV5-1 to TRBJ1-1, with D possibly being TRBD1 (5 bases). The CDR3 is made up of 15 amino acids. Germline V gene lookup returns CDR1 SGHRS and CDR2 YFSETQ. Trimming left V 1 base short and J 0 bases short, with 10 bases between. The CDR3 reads CASSLSDSLNTEAFF. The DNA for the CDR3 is TGCGCCAGCAGCTTGAGTGACAGTCTGAACACTGAAGCTTTCTTT.

The CDR3 DNA is TGTGCCAGCAGTTTGGCATGGGGAACTGAAGCTTTCTTT. Encoded protein: CASSLAWGTEAFF. The rearrangement uses TRBV28 and TRBJ1-1; D remains unclear. There are 13 residues in the CDR3. V was trimmed by 3 bases and J by 5 bases, leaving 10 bases between them. Germline V lookup: CDR1 MDHEN, CDR2 SYDVKM.

CDR3 in amino acids: CASSPAPPYQPQHF. CDR3 nucleotides: TGTGCCAGCTCACCAGCCCCGCCCTATCAGCCCCAGCATTTT. The gene calls are TRBV18 and TRBJ1-5, with D uncertain. The germline gives CDR1 KGHSH, CDR2 LQKENI. This CDR3 is 14 amino acids long. V lost 2 bases and J 5 bases, leaving 10 bases between the germline ends.

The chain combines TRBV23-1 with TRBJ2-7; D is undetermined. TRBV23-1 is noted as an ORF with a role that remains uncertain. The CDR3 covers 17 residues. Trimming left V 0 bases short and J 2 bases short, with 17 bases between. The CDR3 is CASSQSTQLDQTYEQYF. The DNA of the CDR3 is TGCGCCAGCAGTCAATCGACACAACTTGATCAAACCTACGAGCAGTACTTC.

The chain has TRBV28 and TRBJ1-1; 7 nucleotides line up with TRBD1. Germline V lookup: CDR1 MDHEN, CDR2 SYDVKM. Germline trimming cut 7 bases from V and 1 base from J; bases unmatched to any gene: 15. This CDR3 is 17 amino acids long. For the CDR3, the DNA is TGTGCCAGCAATACTAGGGGCAGGGGGATTAAGAACACTGAAGCTTTCTTT. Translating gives CASNTRGRGIKNTEAFF.

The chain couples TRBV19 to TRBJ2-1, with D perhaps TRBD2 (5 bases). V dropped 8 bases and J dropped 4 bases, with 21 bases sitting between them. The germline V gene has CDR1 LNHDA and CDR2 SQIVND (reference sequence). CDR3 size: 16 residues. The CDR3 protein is CASGRGRQWEYNEQFF. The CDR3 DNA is TGTGCCAGTGGAAGAGGGAGACAATGGGAATACAATGAGCAGTTCTTC. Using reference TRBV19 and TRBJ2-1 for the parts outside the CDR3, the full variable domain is DGGITQSPKYLFRKEGQNVTLSCEQNLNHDAMYWYRQDPGQGLRLIYYSQIVNDFQKGDIAEGYSVSREKKESFPLTVTSAQKNPTAFYLCASGRGRQWEYNEQFFGPGTRLTVL.

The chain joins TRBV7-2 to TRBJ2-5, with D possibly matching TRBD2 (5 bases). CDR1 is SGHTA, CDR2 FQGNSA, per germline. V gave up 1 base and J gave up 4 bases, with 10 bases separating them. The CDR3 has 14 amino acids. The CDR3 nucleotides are TGTGCCAGCAGCTTAGGCCGGGCGGGAGAGACCCAGTACTTC. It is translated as CASSLGRAGETQYF. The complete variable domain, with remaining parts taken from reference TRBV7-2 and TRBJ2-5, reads GAGVSQSPSNKVTEKGKDVELRCDPISGHTALYWYRQSLGQGLEFLIYFQGNSAPDKSGLPSDRFSAERTGGSVSTLTIQRTQQEDSAVYLCASSLGRAGETQYFGPGTRLLVL.

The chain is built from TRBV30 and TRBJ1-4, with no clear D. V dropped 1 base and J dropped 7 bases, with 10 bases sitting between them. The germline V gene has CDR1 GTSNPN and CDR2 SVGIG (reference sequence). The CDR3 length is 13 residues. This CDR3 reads CAWSGGRAEKLFF. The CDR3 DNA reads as TGTGCCTGGAGTGGGGGTAGGGCTGAAAAACTGTTTTTT.

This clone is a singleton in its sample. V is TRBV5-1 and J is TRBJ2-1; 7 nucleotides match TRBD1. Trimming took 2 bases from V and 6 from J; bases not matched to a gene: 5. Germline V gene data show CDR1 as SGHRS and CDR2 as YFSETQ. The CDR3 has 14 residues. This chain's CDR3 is CASSFADRVNEQFF. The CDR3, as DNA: TGCGCCAGCAGCTTCGCCGACAGGGTCAATGAGCAGTTCTTC.

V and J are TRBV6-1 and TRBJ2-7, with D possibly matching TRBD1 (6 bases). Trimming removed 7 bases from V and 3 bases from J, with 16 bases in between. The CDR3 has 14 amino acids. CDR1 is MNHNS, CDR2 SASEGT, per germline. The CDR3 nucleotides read TGTGCCAGCAACCCCAGGGGCTCTTACTACGAGCAGTACTTC. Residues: CASNPRGSYYEQYF.

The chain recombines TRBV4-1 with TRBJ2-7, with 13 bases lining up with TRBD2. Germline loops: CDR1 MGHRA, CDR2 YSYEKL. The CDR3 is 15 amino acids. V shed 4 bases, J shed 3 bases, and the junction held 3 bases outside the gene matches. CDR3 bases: TGCGCCAGCAGCCGACTAGCGGGGGGTGACTACGAGCAGTACTTC. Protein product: CASSRLAGGDYEQYF.